This TCR beta chain was recorded in a study of shared clonotypes between healthy human individuals. About this clone itself: A clone one base away is much larger, so this may be a read error. Other nucleotide sequences in the sample specify the same CDR3.

Naive CD8 cells lacked CD45RO and underwent positive selection for CCR7, leaving out terminally differentiated effector memory CD45RA+ cells. Germline V gene data show CDR1 as SQVTM and CDR2 as ANQGSEA. CDR3 length: 13 amino acids. The protocol was immunoSEQ multiplex PCR, while the TCRdb copy is restricted to in-frame clones and leaves out a portion. Altogether some 2,000,000 clones are present, roughly 95% being singletons, with the ten largest covering 1.1%. Material for sequencing was naive CD8+ T cells sorted from blood. This TCR was recovered from a man between 18 and 35 years old in good health. The chain employs TRBV29-1 and TRBJ1-1, with 9 bases aligning to TRBD1. DNA of the CDR3: TGCAGCGTTGAGGGACAGGGAGACACCGAAGCTTTCTTT. It codes for CSVEGQGDTEAFF.